The 20 T cell receptor beta chains listed next were all sequenced from one sample in a study of blood T cells in healthy people across ages. Alongside a J-beta primer mix, a sample-barcoded 5' primer served in a second PCR lasting about 7 to 12 cycles. Using its own MiXCR run on the 5' RACE reads, TCRdb lists one record per CDR3 protein. Of more than 750,000 distinct CDR3 sequences in the sample, roughly 28% were seen once. The sample was also reused in another study, on T cells of mothers and their children.

The specimen sequenced was blood. The source is a woman aged 40 to 50 in good health.

This clonotype was recorded at least ten times. Written as DNA, the CDR3 is TGTGCCAGCAGTCGGCCCAGGGCGCCCAGTAAAAACGACGAGCAGTACTTC. Its protein is CASSRPRAPSKNDEQYF. The genes are TRBV12-3 or TRBV12-4 and TRBJ2-7; perhaps TRBD1 as D (5 bases). This CDR3 has 17 residues. V was cut by 5 bases and J by 5 bases, with 25 bases left in between.

As concerns this clonotype: A much larger clone lies one base from this, so it may be a read error. J is TRBJ2-7 and V is TRBV4-1; D is possibly TRBD2 (7 bases). The CDR3 length is 16 residues. The V gene lost 8 bases and the J gene lost 2 bases, with 22 bases spanning the gap. The V gene's germline CDR1 is MGHRA and CDR2 YSYEKL. The CDR3 sequence: CASGPIGQGRAYEQYF. The CDR3 bases are TGCGCCAGCGGCCCGATCGGGCAGGGGAGGGCCTACGAGCAGTACTTC.

Comment on this clonotype: The junction differs from germline at one of its ends, possibly a read error. The chain employs TRBV7-2 and TRBJ2-5; tentative D call: TRBD2 (6 bases). Germline lookup yields CDR1 SGHTA and CDR2 FQGNSA. The CDR3 has 13 residues. CDR3 in amino acids: CACSLPSEETQYF. CDR3 in DNA: TGTGCCTGCAGCTTACCTAGCGAAGAGACCCAGTACTTC.

This clonotype was counted at least ten times. The chain joins TRBV3-1 to TRBJ1-1, with 8 bases identical to TRBD1. Trimming took 2 bases from V and 6 from J; bases not matched to a gene: 8. In germline, CDR1 is LGHDT, CDR2 YNNKEL (reference sequence). This CDR3 is built from 15 residues. The CDR3, as DNA: TGTGCCAGCAGCCAACACGGACAGGGAAGAGCTGAAGCTTTCTTT. This translates into CASSQHGQGRAEAFF.

About this clonotype itself: A much more abundant neighbour one base away suggests this may be a read error. The chain combines TRBV7-9 with TRBJ2-5; D gene ambiguous. Germline values: CDR1 SEHNR, CDR2 FQNEAQ (reference sequence). This CDR3 is built from 15 residues. Trimming took off 5 bases at V and 11 bases at J, with 24 bases between the two ends. DNA of the CDR3: TGTGCCAGCAGCCTTGACTTGCGGACGTTCAATGAGCAGTACTTC. Protein sequence: CASSLDLRTFNEQYF.

This clonotype has just a few counts. A much larger clone differs from this one at a single base, so this may be a read error. The V call is TRBV6-5, the J call TRBJ2-7, with D possibly being TRBD1 (6 bases). The V gene lost 6 bases and the J gene lost 3 bases, with 15 bases spanning the gap. The CDR3 extends over 14 amino acids. CDR1 and CDR2 from the germline V gene are MNHEY and SVGAGI. As DNA, the CDR3 is TGTGCCAGCAGGAAAAGACAGGAAGGCTACGAGCAGTACTTC. Protein product: CASRKRQEGYEQYF.

The table lists this clonotype with a count of one. This chain links TRBV7-6 with TRBJ2-1; tentatively, D is TRBD1 (6 bases). V shed 4 bases and J shed 8 bases, with 12 bases lying between them. CDR1 and CDR2 from the germline V gene are SGHVS and FNYEAQ. This CDR3 is built from 13 residues. The CDR3 region is CASSSQGGYEQFF. DNA of the CDR3: TGTGCCAGCAGCTCCCAAGGGGGATATGAGCAGTTCTTC.

As concerns this clonotype: A read error may be the cause here, since a much bigger clone is one base away. The J gene is TRBJ1-2, the V gene TRBV10-3; no definite D call. Trimming cost V 3 bases and J 0 bases, with 14 bases left between them. Germline CDR1 ENHRY, CDR2 SYGVKD. The CDR3 spans 16 residues. CDR3 in DNA: TGTGCCATCAGTGAAAGGACCGATTCTGCTAACTATGGCTACACCTTC. Translated, it gives CAISERTDSANYGYTF.

The chain has TRBV9 and TRBJ2-1; TRBD1 might be the D (5 bases). The V gene's germline CDR1 is SGDLS and CDR2 YYNGEE. Trimming shortened V by 6 bases and J by 2 bases, and 15 bases separated the two germline ends. The CDR3 runs to 15 residues. The CDR3 DNA sequence: TGTGCCAGCACCAAAGGGGCGCAAACCTACAATGAGCAGTTCTTC. Protein product: CASTKGAQTYNEQFF.

This clonotype was counted between two and nine times. The chain is built from TRBV28 and TRBJ2-7; 9 bases match TRBD2. V shed 1 base and J 0 bases; nucleotides not matched to a gene: 7. The CDR3 loop spans 17 amino acids. CDR1 is MDHEN, CDR2 SYDVKM, per germline. For the CDR3, the DNA is TGTGCCAGCAGTTTATTTCAAAGCGGGGGGTACTCCTACGAGCAGTACTTC. Translation gives CASSLFQSGGYSYEQYF.

This clonotype was seen only once. This sequence joins TRBV28 and TRBJ2-2; no clear D. The CDR3 sequence is 15 residues long. Trimming removed 7 bases at V and 0 bases at J, with 12 bases between. Germline assignment: CDR1 MDHEN and CDR2 SYDVKM. The CDR3 nucleotides read TGTGCCAGCACTAACAGCTTCGCGAACACCGGGGAGCTGTTTTTT. Amino acids: CASTNSFANTGELFF.

This chain connects TRBV14 to TRBJ2-5; a weak D match, TRBD2 (6 bases). From germline, CDR1 is SGHDN and CDR2 FVKESK. The V gene lost 2 bases and the J gene lost 0 bases, with 10 bases spanning the gap. This CDR3 region has 15 residues. CDR3 DNA sequence: TGTGCCAGCAGCCAACGGGAGCAGAACCAAGAGACCCAGTACTTC. Amino acids: CASSQREQNQETQYF.

This clonotype was seen ten or more times. The chain couples TRBV6-6 to TRBJ2-7; 9 bases match TRBD1. Germline V gene sequence: CDR1 MNHNY, CDR2 SVGAGI (reference sequence). V lost 2 bases to trimming and J lost 2 bases; unmatched junction nucleotides: 4. The length of the CDR3 is 15 residues. DNA of the CDR3: TGTGCCAGCAGTTACGGGGGACAGGGACCCTACGAGCAGTACTTC. Protein sequence: CASSYGGQGPYEQYF.

This clonotype turned up a few times. V and J are TRBV5-1 and TRBJ2-7, with 13 nucleotides matching TRBD2. The V and J ends lost 4 bases and 2 bases, in that order; junction bases with no gene match: 6. CDR3 length: 16 amino acids. Germline V gene sequence: CDR1 SGHRS, CDR2 YFSETQ. The CDR3 spells CASSPGLAGSAYEQYF. The CDR3 DNA reads TGCGCCAGCAGCCCGGGACTAGCGGGGTCCGCCTACGAGCAGTACTTC. Together with reference TRBV5-1 and TRBJ2-7, the CDR3 gives the full variable domain: KAGVTQTPRYLIKTRGQQVTLSCSPISGHRSVSWYQQTPGQGLQFLFEYFSETQRNKGNFPGRFSGRQFSNSRSEMNVSTLELGDSALYLCASSPGLAGSAYEQYFGPGTRLTVT.

This clonotype was picked up a small number of times. V is TRBV24-1 and J is TRBJ2-2; TRBD1 matches at 9 bases. The CDR3 has 14 residues. V lost 8 bases, J lost 8 bases, and 8 bases stayed unmatched. Germline V CDR1 and CDR2: KGHDR, SFDVKD. CDR3 sequence (DNA): TGTGCCACCACCGGGACAGGGCCACCAGGGGAGCTGTTTTTT. It specifies CATTGTGPPGELFF.

CDR3 bases: TGCGCCAGCAGCTTCACGTGGACGGGCTACGAGCAGTACTTC. This encodes CASSFTWTGYEQYF. V usage is TRBV5-1 and J usage is TRBJ2-7; D gene uncertain. V was pared by 2 bases and J by 3 bases, with 12 bases between. CDR1 and CDR2 (germline): SGHRS, YFSETQ. The CDR3 extends over 14 amino acids.

This clonotype has a handful of counts. J is TRBJ2-7 and V is TRBV7-9; D remains unclear. The CDR3 contains 14 residues. Germline lookup yields CDR1 SEHNR and CDR2 FQNEAQ (reference sequence). Trimming pared 4 bases from V and 0 bases from J, leaving 10 bases between. The DNA for the CDR3 is TGTGCCAGCAGCTACGGAGATAGCTCCTACGAGCAGTACTTC. It yields the protein CASSYGDSSYEQYF.

Concerning this clonotype itself: A read error is possible here, since a much larger clone lies one base away. This rearrangement joins TRBV28 to TRBJ2-7, with unresolved D. This CDR3 comprises 13 residues. Germline CDR1 MDHEN, CDR2 SYDVKM. Deletions cut 6 bases from V and 3 bases from J, with 12 bases between. The CDR3 region has the DNA TGTGCCAGCAGCCCCGGGTTCCGCTACGAGCAGTACTTC. Encoded protein: CASSPGFRYEQYF.

This clonotype was counted a few times. This chain links TRBV4-2 with TRBJ1-1, with D possibly TRBD1 on 5 matching bases. V lost 6 bases and J lost 1, with 15 bases in between. There are 15 residues in the CDR3. Germline V gene sequence: CDR1 LGHNA, CDR2 YNFKEQ. The CDR3 protein is CASSRRGEGNTEAFF. The CDR3 DNA sequence: TGTGCCAGCAGTCGGAGGGGCGAGGGGAACACTGAAGCTTTCTTT.

This clonotype was detected a few times. The rearrangement uses TRBV20-1 and TRBJ1-5, with TRBD1 as a possible D gene (6 bases). This CDR3 has 14 amino acids. Looked up from germline, CDR1 is DFQATT and CDR2 is SNEGSKA (reference sequence). The V gene lost 3 bases and the J gene lost 0 bases, with 9 bases spanning the gap. The CDR3 loop reads CSASHRVSNQPQHF. The DNA for the CDR3 is TGCAGTGCTAGTCACAGGGTTAGCAATCAGCCCCAGCATTTT.